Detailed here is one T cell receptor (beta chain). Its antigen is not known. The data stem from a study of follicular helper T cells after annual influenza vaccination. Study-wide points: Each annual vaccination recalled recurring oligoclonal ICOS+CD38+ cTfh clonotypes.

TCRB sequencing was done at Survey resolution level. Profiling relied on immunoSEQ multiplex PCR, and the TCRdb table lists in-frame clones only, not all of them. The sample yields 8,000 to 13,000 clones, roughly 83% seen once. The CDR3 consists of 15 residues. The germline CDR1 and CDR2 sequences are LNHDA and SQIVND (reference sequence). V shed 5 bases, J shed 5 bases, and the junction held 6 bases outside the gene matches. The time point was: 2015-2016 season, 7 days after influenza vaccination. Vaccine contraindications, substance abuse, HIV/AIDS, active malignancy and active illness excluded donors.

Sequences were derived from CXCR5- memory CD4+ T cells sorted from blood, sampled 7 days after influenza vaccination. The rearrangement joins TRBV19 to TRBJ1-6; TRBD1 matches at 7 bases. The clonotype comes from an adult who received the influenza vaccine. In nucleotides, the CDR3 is TGTGCCAGTAGTGTTACAGGGGACGATAATTCACCCCTCCACTTT. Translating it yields CASSVTGDDNSPLHF.